This T cell receptor beta chain is from a study of blood T cell repertoires in COVID-19. The CDR3 has 14 amino acids. Trimming took 6 bases from V and 5 from J, leaving 16 bases between them. CDR1 is LNHDA, CDR2 SQIVND, per germline (reference sequence). Profiling relied on immunoSEQ multiplex PCR, and the TCRdb table lists in-frame clones only, not all of them. The table has approximately 71,000 clones, around 76% seen once. The sequence derives from an elderly woman with acute or convalescent COVID-19. J is TRBJ2-5 and V is TRBV19; tentatively, D is TRBD2 (5 bases). Material: peripheral blood. CDR3 DNA: TGTGCCAGTAGGGGAGACTCAGGTTGGGAGACCCAGTACTTC. Translated: CASRGDSGWETQYF.